The sequence of this T cell receptor (beta chain) was determined in a study of CD8 T cells in ankylosing spondylitis. Deletions cut 2 bases from V and 6 bases from J, with 20 bases between. Germline values: CDR1 SGHTA, CDR2 FQGNSA. This CDR3 is built from 17 residues. This clonotype was detected ten times or more. Antigen specificity is unknown. The study, taken as a whole, reports: In ankylosing spondylitis patients, matched synovial fluid reportedly showed significant enrichment of disease-linked clones.

Making use of molecular barcodes, quantitative 5'-RACE generated TCR beta libraries. TCRdb re-called the 5' RACE reads through MiXCR, storing one row per CDR3 protein. In the table there are approximately 90,000 distinct CDR3 sequences, about 8% of which are singletons. The rearrangement uses TRBV7-2 and TRBJ2-1; D may be TRBD1 or TRBD2 (5 bases each). Sequencing used blood, either unsorted or a sorted T cell fraction (not recorded which). The clonotype was recovered from a male donor with ankylosing spondylitis or in good health (not recorded which). CDR3 sequence (DNA): TGTGCCAGCAGCTTAAATGAGGGCACCCTAGGGGCCAATGAGCAGTTCTTC. Translating it yields CASSLNEGTLGANEQFF.